Presented here are 25 T cell receptor beta chains from one specimen sequenced in a study of cytomegalovirus exposure and HLA in healthy donors. TCRdb's copy holds only in-frame clones and misses some; the assay was immunoSEQ multiplex PCR. Here the sample spans 50,000 to 65,000 clones, 96% being singletons. Sequenced sample: PBMCs. Every receptor here comes from a woman aged 18-29 years in good health and CMV-seronegative.

The chain uses TRBV6-4 and TRBJ2-3; TRBD2 is a possible D gene (6 bases). The length of the CDR3 is 13 residues. Deletions cut 4 bases from V and 1 base from J, with 6 bases between. Germline CDR1 MRHNA, CDR2 SNTAGT. The CDR3 is CASSASGTDTQYF. The CDR3 coding sequence is TGTGCCAGCAGTGCTAGCGGCACAGATACGCAGTATTTT.

The V call is TRBV27, the J call TRBJ2-1, with 9 positions matching TRBD1. Germline V gene data show CDR1 as MNHEY and CDR2 as SMNVEV (reference sequence). V lost 5 bases and J lost 7; bases outside the gene matches: 12. The CDR3 covers 16 residues. CDR3 nucleotide sequence: TGTGCCAGCAGTCCGCGGGGACAGGGAAGCAGGAATGAGCAGTTCTTC. This encodes CASSPRGQGSRNEQFF.

V and J are TRBV6-1 and TRBJ2-3; possible D gene TRBD1, 5 bases. Germline CDR1 is MNHNS and CDR2 is SASEGT. The CDR3 has 14 amino acids. The ends were cut back, 1 base at V and 4 bases at J, with 9 bases in the middle. CDR3 sequence: CASSEGGRPDTQYF. The CDR3 DNA reads TGTGCCAGCAGTGAAGGGGGCCGGCCAGATACGCAGTATTTT.

The chain couples TRBV15 to TRBJ2-1; 7 bases map to TRBD2. This CDR3 has 14 residues. Germline assignment: CDR1 LNHNV and CDR2 YYDKDF (reference sequence). V shed 3 bases, J shed 10 bases, and the junction held 9 bases outside the gene matches. The CDR3: CATSRGAGLREQFF. The CDR3 DNA reads TGTGCCACCAGCAGGGGAGCGGGATTAAGGGAGCAGTTCTTC.

CDR3 sequence: CASSLVAGATGELFF. The CDR3 bases are TGCGCCAGCAGCTTGGTTGCGGGGGCCACCGGGGAGCTGTTTTTT. V gene TRBV5-1 combines with J gene TRBJ2-2, with D perhaps TRBD2 (7 bases). Trimming removed 0 bases at V and 4 bases at J, with 10 bases between. This CDR3 is 15 amino acids long. CDR1 is SGHRS and CDR2 is YFSETQ in the germline V gene.

This rearrangement joins TRBV18 to TRBJ1-5; the D gene is possibly TRBD1 (6 bases). Trimming shortened V by 3 bases and J by 6 bases, and 12 bases separated the two germline ends. CDR1 KGHSH and CDR2 LQKENI come from the germline V gene. The CDR3 spans 14 residues. CDR3 coding DNA: TGTGCCAGCTCACCCGGACAGACCACTCAGCCCCAGCATTTT. Its translation is CASSPGQTTQPQHF.

The rearrangement links TRBV27 to TRBJ1-1; 9 nucleotides align to TRBD1. J gave up 2 bases and V 0 bases, and 7 bases lay outside the gene matches. The CDR3 spans 17 residues. Germline V gene sequence: CDR1 MNHEY, CDR2 SMNVEV (reference sequence). This CDR3 reads CASSLSPRQGGNTEAFF. CDR3 bases: TGTGCCAGCAGTTTATCCCCCCGACAGGGGGGAAACACTGAAGCTTTCTTT.

The rearrangement joins TRBV6-5 to TRBJ2-1; the match to TRBD2 covers 14 bases. This CDR3 has 14 residues. Germline V gene lookup returns CDR1 MNHEY and CDR2 SVGAGI. J gave up 7 bases and V 6 bases, and 2 bases lay outside the gene matches. This chain's CDR3 is CASRGLAGVNEQFF. The CDR3 nucleotides are TGTGCCAGCAGGGGACTAGCGGGAGTTAATGAGCAGTTCTTC.

This clone has just one count. This rearrangement joins TRBV5-4 to TRBJ2-1, with TRBD2 identical over 7 bases. Germline V gives CDR1 SGHNT, CDR2 YYREEE (reference sequence). CDR3 length: 12 amino acids. J lost 9 bases, V lost 4 bases, and 4 bases had no gene match. DNA of the CDR3: TGTGCCAGCAGCCCCGGGGAGGGTGAGCAGTTCTTC. Translation gives CASSPGEGEQFF.

V and J are TRBV7-2 and TRBJ2-4, with a possible D match to TRBD2 (6 bases). V shed 5 bases and J shed 9 bases, with 14 bases lying between them. In germline, CDR1 is SGHTA, CDR2 FQGNSA. There are 13 residues in the CDR3. Here the CDR3 DNA reads TGTGCCAGCAGCGCCACCCCGGGGGTCATTCAGTACTTC. Protein: CASSATPGVIQYF.

V gene TRBV27 combines with J gene TRBJ2-7; no reliable D call. With 5 bases removed from V and 2 bases from J, the gap between germline ends came to 10 bases. The CDR3 spans 13 residues. Germline CDR1 MNHEY, CDR2 SMNVEV (reference sequence). The CDR3 loop is CASSLAAPYEQYF. CDR3 DNA: TGTGCCAGCAGTCTTGCGGCGCCCTACGAGCAGTACTTC.

The rearrangement links TRBV15 to TRBJ2-7; D remains unclear. Trimming took 5 bases from V and 3 from J, leaving 8 bases between them. CDR1 is LNHNV and CDR2 is YYDKDF in the germline V gene (reference sequence). The CDR3 runs 12 residues. CDR3 sequence reads: CATSVPGYEQYF. CDR3 sequence (DNA): TGTGCCACCAGCGTCCCGGGCTACGAGCAGTACTTC. The variable domain in full, completed from reference TRBV15 and TRBJ2-7, reads DAMVIQNPRYQVTQFGKPVTLSCSQTLNHNVMYWYQQKSSQAPKLLFHYYDKDFNNEADTPDNFQSRRPNTSFCFLDIRSPGLGDTAMYLCATSVPGYEQYFGPGTRLTVT.

The rearrangement links TRBV20-1 to TRBJ2-1; 10 bases are shared with TRBD1. This CDR3 has 11 residues. Unmatched junction bases numbered 2, after V lost 6 bases and J lost 9 bases. Germline V gene sequence: CDR1 DFQATT, CDR2 SNEGSKA (reference sequence). Here the CDR3 DNA reads TGCAGTGCCGGACAGGGGGTTGAGCAGTTCTTC. It translates to CSAGQGVEQFF.

The chain has TRBV7-8 and TRBJ2-2; D possibly corresponds to TRBD2 (7 bases). The germline V gene encodes CDR1 SGHVS and CDR2 FQNEAQ. This CDR3 has 17 amino acids. V shed 1 base and J shed 4 bases, with 16 bases lying between them. The CDR3 nucleotides read TGTGCCAGCAGCTTAGGGGGGCGGGGGCCGGGCACCGGGGAGCTGTTTTTT. Amino acids: CASSLGGRGPGTGELFF. Based on the CDR3 plus reference TRBV7-8 and TRBJ2-2, the full variable domain is GAGVSQSPRYKVAKRGQDVALRCDPISGHVSLFWYQQALGQGPEFLTYFQNEAQLDKSGLPSDRFFAERPEGSVSTLKIQRTQQEDSAVYLCASSLGGRGPGTGELFFGEGSRLTVL.

V and J are TRBV10-3 and TRBJ2-1, with 10 bases that match TRBD2. V dropped 8 bases and J dropped 2; count of bases not matched to a gene: 18. The CDR3 is made up of 19 amino acids. Germline CDR1 is ENHRY and CDR2 is SYGVKD. DNA for the CDR3: TGTGCCATCGCCCCACCTGCTAGCGGGAGTTTGAAAACCTACAATGAGCAGTTCTTC. It translates to CAIAPPASGSLKTYNEQFF.

The rearrangement uses TRBV6-6 and TRBJ2-2, with TRBD2 matching 8 bases. V gave up 4 bases and J gave up 8 bases; unmatched junction bases: 6. CDR3 length: 14 amino acids. From germline, CDR1 is MNHNY and CDR2 SVGAGI (reference sequence). The CDR3 DNA reads TGTGCCAGCAGTTGGAGCGGGGGCGGGGGGGAGCTGTTTTTT. This translates into CASSWSGGGGELFF.

This chain connects TRBV10-3 to TRBJ1-1; no reliable D call. Germline V CDR1 and CDR2: ENHRY, SYGVKD. Trimming left V 0 bases short and J 8 bases short, with 10 bases between. The CDR3 covers 13 residues. Here the CDR3 reads CAISESSGPEAFF. DNA of the CDR3: TGTGCCATCAGTGAGTCGAGTGGGCCGGAAGCTTTCTTT.

This chain joins TRBV30 and TRBJ2-3; perhaps TRBD1 as D (6 bases). The length of the CDR3 is 12 residues. Per germline, CDR1 GTSNPN and CDR2 SVGIG (reference sequence). With 1 base removed from V and 8 bases from J, the gap between germline ends came to 10 bases. The CDR3 coding sequence is TGTGCCTGGAGTGGGGGGCTCGGTACGCAGTATTTT. Amino acids: CAWSGGLGTQYF.

The chain links TRBV11-2 to TRBJ1-1; D perhaps matches TRBD1 (5 bases). In germline, CDR1 is SGHAT, CDR2 FQNNGV. This CDR3 is built from 14 residues. Trimming left V 3 bases short and J 0 bases short, with 8 bases between. CDR3 loop: CASSLGGVNTEAFF. CDR3 nucleotide sequence: TGTGCCAGCAGCTTGGGGGGGGTGAACACTGAAGCTTTCTTT.

This rearrangement joins TRBV27 to TRBJ2-3; tentatively, D is TRBD2 (5 bases). The V and J ends lost 2 bases and 1 base respectively, with 7 bases between them. CDR3 size: 14 residues. Germline CDR1 is MNHEY and CDR2 is SMNVEV (reference sequence). CDR3 sequence (DNA): TGTGCCAGCAGTTTAATCGGGGGCACAGATACGCAGTATTTT. It codes for CASSLIGGTDTQYF.

This chain connects TRBV28 to TRBJ2-1, with 11 bases matching TRBD2. Trimming at V came to 5 bases and at J to 3 bases, leaving 6 bases not matched to a gene. Looked up from germline, CDR1 is MDHEN and CDR2 is SYDVKM. The CDR3 consists of 16 residues. The CDR3 reads CASSPPSGRHYNEQFF. For the CDR3, the DNA is TGTGCCAGCAGTCCCCCTAGCGGGAGGCACTACAATGAGCAGTTCTTC.

The chain joins TRBV6-1 to TRBJ2-7; TRBD2 matches 7 bases. V was clipped by 7 bases and J by 1 base; unmatched bases: 4. CDR1 is MNHNS and CDR2 is SASEGT in the germline V gene. The CDR3 is made up of 13 amino acids. Written as DNA, the CDR3 is TGTGCCAGCACCCTGGGGGGGTCCTACGAGCAGTACTTC. It codes for CASTLGGSYEQYF.

The chain joins TRBV7-2 to TRBJ2-3; D unresolved. This CDR3 region has 18 residues. V lost 5 bases, J lost 0 bases, and 21 bases lay in between. Germline CDR1 reads SGHTA; CDR2 reads FQGNSA. The CDR3 spells CASSLTVQRQTSTDTQYF. The CDR3 nucleotides read TGTGCCAGCAGCCTCACGGTGCAGAGACAAACGAGCACAGATACGCAGTATTTT.

The CDR3 reads CASSSNTGELFF. The CDR3 bases are TGTGCCAGCAGCTCCAACACCGGGGAGCTGTTTTTT. The rearrangement links TRBV6-6 to TRBJ2-2; D is ambiguous. CDR1 and CDR2 (germline): MNHNY, SVGAGI (reference sequence). The CDR3 contains 12 residues. Trimming took off 6 bases at V and 2 bases at J, with 4 bases between the two ends.

This clone occurred once. The genes are TRBV10-3 and TRBJ2-5, with a tentative D call TRBD1 (5 bases). V dropped 0 bases and J dropped 4 bases, with 15 bases sitting between them. CDR1 and CDR2 from the germline V gene are ENHRY and SYGVKD. CDR3 length: 16 residues. The CDR3, as DNA: TGTGCCATCAGTGAGTCGGTCAGGGTTTTCGGAGAGACCCAGTACTTC. The encoded protein is CAISESVRVFGETQYF.